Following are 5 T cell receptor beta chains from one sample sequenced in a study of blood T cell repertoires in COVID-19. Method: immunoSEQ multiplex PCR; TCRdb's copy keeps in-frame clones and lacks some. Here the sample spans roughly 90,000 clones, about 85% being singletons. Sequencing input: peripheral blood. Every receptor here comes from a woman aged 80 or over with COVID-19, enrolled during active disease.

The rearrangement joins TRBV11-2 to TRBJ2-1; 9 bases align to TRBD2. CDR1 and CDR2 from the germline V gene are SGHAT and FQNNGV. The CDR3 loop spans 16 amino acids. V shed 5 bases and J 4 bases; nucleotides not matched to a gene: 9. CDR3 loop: CASSTGVLAGYNEQFF. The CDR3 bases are TGTGCCAGCAGCACCGGGGTCCTAGCGGGGTACAATGAGCAGTTCTTC.

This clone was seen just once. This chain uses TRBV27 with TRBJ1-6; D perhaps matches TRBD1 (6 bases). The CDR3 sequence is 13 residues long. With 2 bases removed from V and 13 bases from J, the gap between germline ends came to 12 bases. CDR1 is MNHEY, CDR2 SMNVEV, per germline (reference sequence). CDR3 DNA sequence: TGTGCCAGCAGTTTACAGGGGACGGGGCCCCTCCACTTT. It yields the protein CASSLQGTGPLHF.

This chain's CDR3 is CASSDPVGQGGGYTF. CDR3 bases: TGTGCCAGCAGCGACCCTGTGGGACAGGGGGGAGGCTACACCTTC. The chain uses TRBV5-6 and TRBJ1-2; 11 nucleotides agree with TRBD1. CDR1 SGHDT and CDR2 YYEEEE come from the germline V gene. The V gene end was trimmed by 4 bases and the J gene end by 8 bases; junction bases not matched to a gene: 10. This CDR3 is built from 15 residues.

This CDR3 is CASSQVREGGQFF. The CDR3 bases are TGTGCCAGCAGCCAAGTGCGGGAGGGGGGGCAGTTCTTC. This chain joins TRBV14 and TRBJ2-1; 9 positions agree with TRBD2. V was clipped by 1 base and J by 12 bases; unmatched bases: 4. The CDR3 totals 13 residues. The germline CDR1 and CDR2 sequences are SGHDN and FVKESK.

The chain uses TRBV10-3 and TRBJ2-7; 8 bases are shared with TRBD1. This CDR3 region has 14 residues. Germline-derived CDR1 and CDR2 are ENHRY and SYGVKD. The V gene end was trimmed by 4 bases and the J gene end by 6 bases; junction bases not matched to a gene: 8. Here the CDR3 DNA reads TGTGCCATCAGTGGGAAGACAGGGGTTGGCGAGCAGTACTTC. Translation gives CAISGKTGVGEQYF.